Below are 14 T cell receptor beta chains sequenced from a single sample in a study of T cell responses to AZD1222 COVID-19 vaccine. The method was immunoSEQ multiplex PCR; TCRdb's version includes in-frame clones alone and lacks a portion of them. Of 140,000 or so clones in the sample, about 89% were seen once. Specimen: peripheral blood, collected 28 days after the second dose of the MenACWY control vaccine. These receptors were obtained from an adult who received the MenACWY meningococcal vaccine as a control.

This clone has only a few counts. The V and J genes are TRBV19 and TRBJ1-4; D ambiguous. Germline loops: CDR1 LNHDA, CDR2 SQIVND (reference sequence). Deletions cut 8 bases from V and 0 bases from J, with 7 bases between. This CDR3 comprises 13 residues. CDR3 protein: CASGTATNEKLFF. The CDR3 nucleotides read TGTGCCAGTGGCACCGCAACTAATGAAAAACTGTTTTTT.

V usage is TRBV27 and J usage is TRBJ1-1; 8 nucleotides match TRBD1. The V segment lost 6 bases and the J segment 4 bases; nucleotides outside the gene matches: 7. The CDR3 loop spans 14 amino acids. Germline V gene lookup returns CDR1 MNHEY and CDR2 SMNVEV (reference sequence). The CDR3 spells CASRPQGDGTEAFF. Here the CDR3 DNA reads TGTGCCAGCAGGCCACAGGGGGATGGCACTGAAGCTTTCTTT.

The chain couples TRBV19 to TRBJ2-1, with TRBD2 matching over 8 bases. J gave up 9 bases and V 0 bases, and 13 bases lay outside the gene matches. CDR1 LNHDA and CDR2 SQIVND come from the germline V gene (reference sequence). This CDR3 spans 17 amino acids. The DNA for the CDR3 is TGTGCCAGTAGTATAGATAGGAGGGGAGGACTAGCCCCTGAGCAGTTCTTC. This translates into CASSIDRRGGLAPEQFF.

This chain connects TRBV18 to TRBJ1-2; the D is unclear. CDR3 size: 14 residues. Trimming took 4 bases from V and 7 from J, leaving 16 bases between them. Germline CDR1 reads KGHSH; CDR2 reads LQKENI. The CDR3 spells CASSLEAEWGGYTF. The CDR3, as DNA: TGTGCCAGCTCACTCGAGGCGGAGTGGGGTGGCTACACCTTC.

The chain combines TRBV12-3 or TRBV12-4 with TRBJ1-5; D ambiguous. The V end lost 2 bases, the J end lost 6 bases, and 8 bases lay between the germline ends. The CDR3 runs 13 residues. The CDR3: CASSLLGGQPQHF. DNA for the CDR3: TGTGCCAGCAGTTTATTAGGTGGTCAGCCCCAGCATTTT.

The chain is built from TRBV7-2 and TRBJ2-5; D call uncertain. V gave up 1 base and J gave up 4 bases, with 7 bases separating them. CDR3 length: 13 residues. CDR1 and CDR2 from the germline V gene are SGHTA and FQGNSA. The DNA of the CDR3 is TGTGCCAGCAGCTTAGGAGTGGGAGAGACCCAGTACTTC. Translation gives CASSLGVGETQYF.

The chain recombines TRBV5-8 with TRBJ2-1; 15 bases are shared with TRBD2. V lost 1 base, J lost 16 bases, and 6 bases stayed unmatched. This CDR3 has 14 amino acids. Germline lookup yields CDR1 SGHTS and CDR2 YDEGEE. The CDR3 sequence: CASSLTGTSGRSFF. The CDR3 DNA is TGTGCCAGCAGCTTGACCGGGACTAGCGGGAGGTCCTTCTTC.

The gene calls are TRBV6-5 and TRBJ2-1, with TRBD2 matching 13 bases. V gave up 1 base and J gave up 8 bases; unmatched junction bases: 5. The length of the CDR3 is 16 residues. CDR1 MNHEY and CDR2 SVGAGI come from the germline V gene. The CDR3 DNA reads TGTGCCAGCAGTTACTGGACTAGCGGGAGTGCGGATGAGCAGTTCTTC. Residues: CASSYWTSGSADEQFF.

This clone turned up a few times. The rearrangement links TRBV28 to TRBJ2-1, with 7 bases lining up with TRBD1. There are 16 residues in the CDR3. V gave up 7 bases and J gave up 2 bases; unmatched junction bases: 11. The germline V gene has CDR1 MDHEN and CDR2 SYDVKM. CDR3 loop: CASNYRGTETYNEQFF. CDR3 DNA: TGTGCCAGCAATTATAGAGGGACAGAAACCTACAATGAGCAGTTCTTC.

The V and J genes are TRBV9 and TRBJ2-2; D may be TRBD1 (6 bases). CDR1 is SGDLS and CDR2 is YYNGEE in the germline V gene. The V and J ends lost 2 bases and 1 base respectively, with 6 bases between them. CDR3 length: 14 residues. CDR3 sequence reads: CASSVTGNTGELFF. The CDR3 nucleotides are TGTGCCAGCAGCGTGACAGGGAACACCGGGGAGCTGTTTTTT.

This chain links TRBV7-2 with TRBJ1-3; D unclear. CDR3 length: 14 amino acids. The germline CDR1 and CDR2 sequences are SGHTA and FQGNSA. The ends were cut back, 4 bases at V and 6 bases at J, with 13 bases in the middle. CDR3 protein: CASSSDRFQNTIYF. The CDR3 coding sequence is TGTGCCAGCAGCTCGGACCGCTTTCAAAACACCATATATTTT.

This sequence joins TRBV10-1 and TRBJ2-1; 8 nucleotides match TRBD2. The ends lost 0 bases at V and 4 bases at J; junction bases unmatched: 11. The CDR3 loop spans 18 amino acids. CDR1 and CDR2 (germline): WNHNN, SYGVQD (reference sequence). This CDR3 reads CASSESVRGTRPYNEQFF. CDR3 DNA: TGCGCCAGCAGTGAGTCGGTAAGGGGGACTAGACCTTACAATGAGCAGTTCTTC.

The chain links TRBV7-2 to TRBJ1-5; D gene uncertain. Trimming took 5 bases from V and 4 from J, leaving 12 bases between them. The CDR3 is made up of 14 amino acids. Looked up from germline, CDR1 is SGHTA and CDR2 is FQGNSA. CDR3: CASSAPGPNQPQHF. The CDR3 DNA reads as TGTGCCAGCAGCGCCCCGGGTCCAAATCAGCCCCAGCATTTT.

As regards this clone: Mismatch with germline at one junction end may stem from a read error. The rearrangement joins TRBV19 to TRBJ2-1, with 8 positions matching TRBD1. Looked up from germline, CDR1 is LNHDA and CDR2 is SQIVND (reference sequence). This CDR3 contains 14 residues. The CDR3 sequence is CASSPGGSHNEQFF. The DNA of the CDR3 is TGTGCCAGTAGTCCAGGGGGCTCCCACAATGAGCAGTTCTTC.